The clone carrying this T cell receptor beta chain was counted ten times or more. TCRdb independently ran MiXCR on the 5' RACE reads; one entry per CDR3 protein. Of a few hundred thousand distinct CDR3 sequences detected, less than 25% appear once; the ten largest clones hold 3% to 4%. The source of the sample is a study of CD8 T cells in ankylosing spondylitis. The V gene's germline CDR1 is SQVTM and CDR2 ANQGSEA. The CDR3 runs to 13 residues. With 3 bases removed from V and 2 bases from J, the gap between germline ends came to 8 bases. The receptor comes from a female donor with ankylosing spondylitis or in good health (not recorded which). Material for sequencing was blood, either unsorted or a sorted T cell fraction (not recorded which). This chain joins TRBV29-1 and TRBJ1-3; the D is unclear. CDR3 coding DNA: TGCAGCGTTGAGGTGGTGGCTGGAAACACCATATATTTT. Its protein product is CSVEVVAGNTIYF.